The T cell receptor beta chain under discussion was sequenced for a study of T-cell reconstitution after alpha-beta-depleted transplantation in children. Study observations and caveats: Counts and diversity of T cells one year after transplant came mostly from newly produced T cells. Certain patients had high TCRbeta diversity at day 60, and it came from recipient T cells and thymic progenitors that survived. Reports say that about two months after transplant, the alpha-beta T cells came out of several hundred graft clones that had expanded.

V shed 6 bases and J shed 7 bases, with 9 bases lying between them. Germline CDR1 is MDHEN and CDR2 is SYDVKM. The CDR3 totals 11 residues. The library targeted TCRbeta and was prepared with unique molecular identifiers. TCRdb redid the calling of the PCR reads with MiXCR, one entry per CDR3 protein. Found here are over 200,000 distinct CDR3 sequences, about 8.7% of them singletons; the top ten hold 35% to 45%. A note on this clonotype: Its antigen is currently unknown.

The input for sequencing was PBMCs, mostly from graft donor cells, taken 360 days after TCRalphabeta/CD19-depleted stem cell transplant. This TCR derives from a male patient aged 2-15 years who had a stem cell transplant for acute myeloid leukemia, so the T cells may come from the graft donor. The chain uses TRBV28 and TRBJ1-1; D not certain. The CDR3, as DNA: TGTGCCAGCAGGACGCAGAATGAAGCTTTCTTT. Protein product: CASRTQNEAFF.